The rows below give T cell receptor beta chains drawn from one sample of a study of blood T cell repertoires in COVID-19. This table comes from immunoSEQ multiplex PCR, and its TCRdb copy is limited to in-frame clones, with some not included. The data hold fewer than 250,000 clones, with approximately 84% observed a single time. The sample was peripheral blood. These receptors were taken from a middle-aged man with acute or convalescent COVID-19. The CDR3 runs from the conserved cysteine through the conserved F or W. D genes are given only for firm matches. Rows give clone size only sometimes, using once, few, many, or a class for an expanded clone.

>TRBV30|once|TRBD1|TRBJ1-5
CAWSGTGSNQPQHF
TGTGCCTGGTCTGGGACAGGATCGAATCAGCCCCAGCATTTT
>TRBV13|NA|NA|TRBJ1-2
CASSLARYGYTF
TGTGCCAGCAGCTTAGCCCGTTATGGCTACACCTTC
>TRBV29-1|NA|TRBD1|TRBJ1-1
CSVEPTGEAEAFF
TGCAGCGTTGAACCGACAGGGGAGGCTGAAGCTTTCTTT
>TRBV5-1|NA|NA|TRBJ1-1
CASRPGSTNTEAFF
TGCGCCAGCAGACCAGGGTCGACCAACACTGAAGCTTTCTTT
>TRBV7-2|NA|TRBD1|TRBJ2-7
CASSTDRGLTYEQYF
TGTGCCAGCAGCACAGACAGGGGGCTAACCTACGAGCAGTACTTC
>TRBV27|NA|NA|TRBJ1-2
CASSLTRDVAGYTF
TGTGCCAGCAGTTTGACTCGGGATGTAGCTGGCTACACCTTC
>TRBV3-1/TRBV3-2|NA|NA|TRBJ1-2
CASSQDGTLGYTF
TGTGCCAGCAGCCAAGACGGGACACTTGGCTACACCTTC
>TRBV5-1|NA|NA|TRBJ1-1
CASSLEEGRPEAFF
TGCGCCAGCAGCTTGGAGGAGGGGCGGCCTGAAGCTTTCTTT
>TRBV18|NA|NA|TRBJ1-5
CASAYARGTSNQPQHF
TGTGCCAGCGCCTATGCCAGGGGAACAAGCAATCAGCCCCAGCATTTT
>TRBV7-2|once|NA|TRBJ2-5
CASSLAAPSETQYF
TGTGCCAGCAGCTTAGCGGCACCTTCGGAGACCCAGTACTTC
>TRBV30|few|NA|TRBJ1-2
CAWSDTGAYGYTF
TGTGCCTGGAGTGATACAGGTGCCTATGGCTACACCTTC
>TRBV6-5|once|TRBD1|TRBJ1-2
CASKDREGRGYGYTF
TGTGCCAGCAAGGACAGGGAAGGGCGGGGCTATGGCTACACCTTC
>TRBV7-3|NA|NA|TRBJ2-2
CASSLGSGLTGELFF
TGTGCCAGCAGCTTAGGGTCAGGCCTCACCGGGGAGCTGTTTTTT
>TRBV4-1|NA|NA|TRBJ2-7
CASSLLYIGSYEQYF
TGCGCCAGCAGCCTCCTGTACATTGGCTCCTACGAGCAGTACTTC
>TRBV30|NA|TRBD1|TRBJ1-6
CAWSRTGNNSPLHF
TGTGCCTGGAGTCGGACAGGGAATAATTCACCCCTCCACTTT
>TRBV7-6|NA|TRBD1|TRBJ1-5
CASSARDREGWCQPQHF
TGTGCCAGCAGCGCCCGGGACAGGGAGGGTTGGTGTCAGCCCCAGCATTTT
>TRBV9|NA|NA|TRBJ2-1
CASSVGGPSVF
TGTGCCAGCAGCGTAGGCGGCCCCTCGGTCTTC
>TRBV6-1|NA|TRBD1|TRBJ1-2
CASREDGQEIHGYTF
TGTGCCAGCAGGGAAGACGGACAGGAGATACACGGCTACACCTTC
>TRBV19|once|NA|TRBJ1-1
CASSRRGITEAFF
TGTGCCAGTTCTCGTAGGGGAATCACTGAAGCTTTCTTT
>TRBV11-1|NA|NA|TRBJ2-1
CASSRDWGSYNEQFF
TGTGCCAGCAGCCGGGATTGGGGCTCCTACAATGAGCAGTTCTTC
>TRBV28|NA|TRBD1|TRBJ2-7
CASSSVDREYEQYF
TGTGCCAGCAGCTCGGTGGACAGGGAGTACGAGCAGTACTTC
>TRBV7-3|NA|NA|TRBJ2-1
CASSRGGRNEQFF
TGTGCCAGCAGTAGGGGGGGCCGCAATGAGCAGTTCTTC
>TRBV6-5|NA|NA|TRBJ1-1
CASSYSGQSEAFF
TGTGCCAGCAGTTACTCCGGACAGTCTGAAGCTTTCTTT
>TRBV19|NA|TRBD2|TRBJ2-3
CASSIGGGGADTQYF
TGTGCCAGTAGTATAGGAGGCGGGGGGGCGGATACGCAGTATTTT
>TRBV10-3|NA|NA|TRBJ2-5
CAISDRAGTQYF
TGTGCCATCAGTGACAGGGCCGGGACCCAGTACTTC
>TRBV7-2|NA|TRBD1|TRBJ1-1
CASSSETPLFRGSYTEAFF
TGTGCCAGCAGCTCGGAGACGCCTCTCTTCAGGGGGAGTTATACTGAAGCTTTCTTT
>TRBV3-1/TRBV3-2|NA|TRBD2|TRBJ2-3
CASSPRLAGGAPDTQYF
TGTGCCAGCAGCCCGAGACTAGCGGGGGGTGCACCAGATACGCAGTATTTT
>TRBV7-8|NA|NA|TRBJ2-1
CASSLGAHKNEQFF
TGTGCCAGCAGCCTAGGGGCCCACAAGAATGAGCAGTTCTTC
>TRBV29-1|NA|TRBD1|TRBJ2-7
CSVEVDRGGEQYF
TGCAGCGTTGAAGTGGACAGGGGGGGCGAGCAGTACTTC
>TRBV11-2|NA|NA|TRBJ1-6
CASSLDVRSPLHF
TGTGCCAGCAGCTTAGATGTCAGATCACCCCTCCACTTT
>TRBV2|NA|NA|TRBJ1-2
CASRITGSYTF
TGTGCCAGCAGGATTACGGGAAGCTACACCTTC
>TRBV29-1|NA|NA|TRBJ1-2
CSVEEQDYGYTF
TGCAGCGTTGAAGAACAAGACTATGGCTACACCTTC
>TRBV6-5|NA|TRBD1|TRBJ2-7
CASSYSKGQGINEQYF
TGTGCCAGCAGTTACTCAAAGGGACAGGGGATCAACGAGCAGTACTTC
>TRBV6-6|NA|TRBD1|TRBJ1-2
CASSLETGSYGYTF
TGTGCCAGCAGTCTTGAGACAGGGTCCTATGGCTACACCTTC
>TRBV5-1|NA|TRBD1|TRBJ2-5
CASSRTGSETQYF
TGCGCCAGCAGTCGGACAGGCTCAGAGACCCAGTACTTC
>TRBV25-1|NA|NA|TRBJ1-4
CASSESSGGDEKLFF
TGTGCCAGCAGTGAATCCTCCGGGGGGGATGAAAAACTGTTTTTT
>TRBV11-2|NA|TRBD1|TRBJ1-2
CASSRDREPGYTF
TGTGCCAGCAGCCGAGACAGGGAACCTGGCTACACCTTC
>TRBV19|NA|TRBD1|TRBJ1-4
CASSQTGATNEKLFF
TGTGCCAGTAGCCAGACAGGGGCAACTAATGAAAAACTGTTTTTT
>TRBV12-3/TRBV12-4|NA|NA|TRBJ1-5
CASSGTGPQPRHF
TGTGCCAGCAGTGGTACAGGGCCTCAGCCCCGGCATTTT
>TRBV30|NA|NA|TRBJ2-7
CAGGPARGEQYF
TGTGCCGGGGGACCCGCCCGGGGCGAGCAGTACTTC
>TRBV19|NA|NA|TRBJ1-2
CASSPDTITNYGYTF
TGTGCCAGTAGCCCGGACACGATAACTAACTATGGCTACACCTTC
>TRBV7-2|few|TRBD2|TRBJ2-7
CASSLSTSGGGYEQYF
TGTGCCAGCAGCTTATCGACTAGCGGGGGTGGCTACGAGCAGTACTTC
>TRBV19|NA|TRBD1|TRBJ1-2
CATKPISDRGNYGYTF
TGTGCCACAAAACCGATTTCGGACAGGGGCAATTATGGCTACACCTTC
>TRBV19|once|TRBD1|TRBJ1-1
CASDRGRETEAFF
TGTGCCAGCGACAGGGGGCGGGAGACTGAAGCTTTCTTT
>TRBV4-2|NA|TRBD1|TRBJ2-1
CASSQEGGTGDNEQFF
TGTGCCAGCAGCCAAGAAGGAGGGACAGGGGACAATGAGCAGTTCTTC
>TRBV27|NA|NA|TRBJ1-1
CASSYGSMNTEAFF
TGTGCCAGCAGTTATGGTAGCATGAACACTGAAGCTTTCTTT
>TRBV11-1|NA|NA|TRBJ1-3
CASGQFSGNTIYF
TGTGCCAGCGGACAGTTCTCTGGAAACACCATATATTTT
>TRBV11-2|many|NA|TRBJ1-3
CASSSPQGSLFSGNTIYF
TGTGCCAGCAGTTCGCCGCAGGGTTCCCTATTCTCTGGAAACACCATATATTTT
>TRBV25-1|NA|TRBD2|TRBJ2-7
CASSETSGGSYEQYF
TGTGCCAGCAGTGAAACAAGCGGGGGGTCCTACGAGCAGTACTTC
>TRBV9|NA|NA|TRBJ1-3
CASSVDPREPLLGNTIYF
TGTGCCAGCAGCGTAGACCCCCGGGAGCCCTTACTTGGAAACACCATATATTTT
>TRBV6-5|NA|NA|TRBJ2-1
CASSPKGGNEQFF
TGTGCCAGCAGCCCCAAGGGGGGGAATGAGCAGTTCTTC
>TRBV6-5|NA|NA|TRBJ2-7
CASSYGGGGGSGQYF
TGTGCCAGCAGTTATGGAGGGGGGGGCGGTTCAGGGCAGTACTTC
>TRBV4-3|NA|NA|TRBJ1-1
CASSQTPMNTEAFF
TGCGCCAGCAGCCAAACGCCTATGAACACTGAAGCTTTCTTT
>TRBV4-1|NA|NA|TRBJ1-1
CASSHPGGTEAFF
TGCGCCAGCAGCCACCCCGGGGGGACTGAAGCTTTCTTT